Below, one TCR beta chain is given with its context. By flow cytometry, patients selected for sequencing had shown an expansion of CD8+CD57+ cells. Among the patients, all had severe acquired aplastic anemia. This record comes from a study of CD8+CD57+ T cells in acquired aplastic anemia. Genomic DNA constituted the template upon which TCR beta VDJ and CDR3 profiling was performed. TCRdb itself ran the reads through MiXCR, one entry per CDR3 protein. Counted here are about 160,000 distinct CDR3 sequences, around 48% occurring once; the ten biggest clones make up roughly 2.8%. J lost 5 bases, V lost 6 bases, and 7 bases had no gene match. Germline values: CDR1 SQVTM, CDR2 ANQGSEA. The CDR3 is made up of 13 amino acids.

The sequence came from a human donor with aplastic anemia. The rearrangement uses TRBV29-1 and TRBJ2-7; the match to TRBD1 covers 10 bases. Sequencing was carried out using sorted CD4+, CD8+, or CD8+CD57+ T cells (not recorded which) from PBMCs. As DNA, the CDR3 is TGCAGCGTCGCCGGGACAGGGGCAAACGAGCAGTACTTC. It translates to CSVAGTGANEQYF.